This T cell receptor beta chain emerged from a study of CD8 T cells in ankylosing spondylitis (dated by TCRdb to 2016 to 2017). Background on the whole study: T cell receptor beta repertoires were profiled in healthy donors and ankylosing spondylitis patients so that disease-linked TCR variants could be found. The whole study cohort included over a hundred healthy donors and around 25 ankylosing spondylitis patients. Samples of peripheral blood were taken, and for ankylosing spondylitis patients, synovial fluid was collected as well.

The sequencer was an Illumina HiSeq 2500. Quantitative 5'-RACE with molecular barcodes was used to prepare TCR beta libraries. In the original analysis: A new computational method, built on a probabilistic model of VDJ rearrangement, was used to identify disease-linked TCR variants. TCRdb trimmed the raw reads at Q25, called clones with MiXCR and kept productive beta chains. Rows with a matching CDR3 protein are joined into one entry that keeps the most common DNA and genes. The V and J calls were determined by TCRdb, not by the authors. This sample holds more than 650,000 distinct CDR3 sequences; about 11% were observed only once. 0.51% of the sample is taken by the ten largest. Overall study outcomes, separate from this receptor: A CD8+ phenotype was shown by the disease-linked clones, which were found at relatively low frequencies in peripheral blood. According to the report, matched synovial fluid samples from ankylosing spondylitis patients were significantly enriched for the disease-linked clones. Some motif variants had previously been reported in the synovial fluid and blood of reactive arthritis patients, which suggests shared mechanisms of disease initiation. Blood from ankylosing spondylitis patients appeared to be characterized by a TCR beta motif made up of under ten highly homologous amino acid variants.

Trimming removed 0 bases from V and 7 bases from J, leaving 9 bases between the germline ends. From the cysteine through the phenylalanine, the CDR3 covers 14 amino acids. This entry keeps only the CDR3 DNA: 42 bases, framed from base 1. The CDR1 and CDR2 encoded by the germline V gene are SGHAT and FQNNGV. As to this clonotype: The specificity of this receptor is unknown. No clone much larger than this one lies a single base away; base qualities are absent.

Sample: blood, either unsorted or a sorted T cell fraction (not recorded which). The receptor's source is a male donor with ankylosing spondylitis. The chain couples TRBV11-2 to TRBJ2-2; the D gene is not confidently resolved. The CDR3 is CASSLEALGGELFF. The nucleotide sequence reads TGTGCCAGCAGCTTAGAAGCATTGGGCGGGGAGCTGTTTTTT.